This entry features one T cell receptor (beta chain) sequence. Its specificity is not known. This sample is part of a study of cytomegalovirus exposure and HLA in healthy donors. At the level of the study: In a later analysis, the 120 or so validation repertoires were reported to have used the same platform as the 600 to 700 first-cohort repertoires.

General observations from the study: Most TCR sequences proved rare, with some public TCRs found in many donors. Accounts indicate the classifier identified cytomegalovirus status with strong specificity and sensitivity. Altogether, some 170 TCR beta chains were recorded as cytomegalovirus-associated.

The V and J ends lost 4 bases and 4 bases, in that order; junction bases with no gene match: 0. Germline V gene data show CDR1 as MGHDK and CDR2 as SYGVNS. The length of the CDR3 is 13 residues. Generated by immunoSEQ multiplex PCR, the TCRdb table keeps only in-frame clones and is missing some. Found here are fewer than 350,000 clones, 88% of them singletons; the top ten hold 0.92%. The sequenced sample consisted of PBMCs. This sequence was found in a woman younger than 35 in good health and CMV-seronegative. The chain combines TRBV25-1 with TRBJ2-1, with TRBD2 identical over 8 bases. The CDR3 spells CASSASGYNEQFF. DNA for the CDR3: TGTGCCAGCAGTGCTAGCGGGTACAATGAGCAGTTCTTC.